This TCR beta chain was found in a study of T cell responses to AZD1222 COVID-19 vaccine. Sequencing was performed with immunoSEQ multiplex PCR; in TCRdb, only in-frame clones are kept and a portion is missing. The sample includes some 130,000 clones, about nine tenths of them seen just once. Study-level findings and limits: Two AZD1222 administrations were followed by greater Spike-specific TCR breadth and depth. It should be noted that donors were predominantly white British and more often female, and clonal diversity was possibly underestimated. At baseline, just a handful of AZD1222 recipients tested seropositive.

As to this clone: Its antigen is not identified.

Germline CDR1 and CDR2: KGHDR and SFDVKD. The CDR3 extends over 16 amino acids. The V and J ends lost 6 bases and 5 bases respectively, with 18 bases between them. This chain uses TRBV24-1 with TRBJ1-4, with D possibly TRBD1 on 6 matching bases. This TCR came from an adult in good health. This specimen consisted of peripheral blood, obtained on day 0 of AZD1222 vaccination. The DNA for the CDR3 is TGTGCCACCAGTTCGGGGGCTGGGGACGGGAATGAAAAACTGTTTTTT. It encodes CATSSGAGDGNEKLFF.